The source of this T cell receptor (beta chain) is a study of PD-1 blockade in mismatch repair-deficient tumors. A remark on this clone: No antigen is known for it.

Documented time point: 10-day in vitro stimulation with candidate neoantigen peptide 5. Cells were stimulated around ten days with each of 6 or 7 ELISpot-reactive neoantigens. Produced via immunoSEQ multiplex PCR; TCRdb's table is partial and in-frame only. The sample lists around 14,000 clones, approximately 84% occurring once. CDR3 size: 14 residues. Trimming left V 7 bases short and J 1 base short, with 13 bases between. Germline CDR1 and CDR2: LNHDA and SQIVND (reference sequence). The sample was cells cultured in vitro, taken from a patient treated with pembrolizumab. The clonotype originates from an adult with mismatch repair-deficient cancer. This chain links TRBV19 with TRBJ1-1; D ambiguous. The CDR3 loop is CASNPSWQNTEAFF. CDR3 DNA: TGTGCCAGTAATCCTTCGTGGCAGAACACTGAAGCTTTCTTT.